Following are 20 T cell receptor beta chains from one sample sequenced in a study of shared clonotypes between healthy human individuals. Profiled with immunoSEQ multiplex PCR; TCRdb holds only in-frame clones, not every one. The data contain about 2.2 million clones, just over 90% of them seen just once; the ten biggest clones take up approximately 1.7%. CD45RO-negative CD8 cells positively selected for CCR7 made up the naive population, which excluded terminally differentiated effector memory CD45RA+ cells. Sequences were obtained from naive CD8+ T cells from PBMCs. These TCRs come from a young man in good health. Some clones in this sample may be carry-over from other donors' samples.

The CDR3 bases are TGTGCCAGCAGCCGGACGGGTGGGGAAAAACTGTTTTTT. Residues: CASSRTGGEKLFF. This chain uses TRBV7-8 with TRBJ1-4, with D unresolved. The CDR3 runs to 13 residues. CDR1 is SGHVS and CDR2 is FQNEAQ in the germline V gene. V gave up 5 bases and J gave up 8 bases, with 12 bases separating them.

This chain connects TRBV27 to TRBJ2-7; D gene uncertain. Trimming removed 3 bases at V and 0 bases at J, with 12 bases between. Germline lookup yields CDR1 MNHEY and CDR2 SMNVEV (reference sequence). This CDR3 has 15 amino acids. CDR3 loop: CASSFGFGASYEQYF. The CDR3 nucleotides read TGTGCCAGCAGTTTTGGGTTCGGCGCCTCCTACGAGCAGTACTTC.

CDR3 DNA sequence: TGTGCCAGCAGTGAAGCTCTTGGGCGGGCTACCGGGGAGCTGTTTTTT. It translates to CASSEALGRATGELFF. The V and J genes are TRBV2 and TRBJ2-2; D perhaps matches TRBD2 (5 bases). The CDR3 has 16 residues. The ends were cut back, 0 bases at V and 5 bases at J, with 13 bases in the middle. The germline V gene has CDR1 SNHLY and CDR2 FYNNEI.

This clone was seen a handful of times. This chain links TRBV29-1 with TRBJ2-5, with TRBD2 matching 7 bases. The V gene's germline CDR1 is SQVTM and CDR2 ANQGSEA. CDR3 length: 13 residues. Trimming took 5 bases from V and 3 from J; bases not matched to a gene: 6. This chain's CDR3 is CSVPSGLEETQYF. In DNA, the CDR3 is TGCAGCGTTCCCAGCGGACTAGAAGAGACCCAGTACTTC.

The rearrangement joins TRBV7-2 to TRBJ1-5; TRBD1 aligns across 8 bases. CDR1 and CDR2 (germline): SGHTA, FQGNSA. The CDR3 loop spans 17 amino acids. With 5 bases clipped from V and 2 bases from J, the junction kept 11 bases outside the gene matches. The DNA for the CDR3 is TGTGCCAGCAGCCCCGTACAGGGGGTTGGAGGCAATCAGCCCCAGCATTTT. The encoded protein is CASSPVQGVGGNQPQHF.

The V and J genes are TRBV4-1 and TRBJ2-7; D is uncertain. The CDR3 is 17 amino acids. Trimming left V 1 base short and J 5 bases short, with 21 bases between. Germline V gene lookup returns CDR1 MGHRA and CDR2 YSYEKL. CDR3 sequence: CASSQVVALVSGHEQYF. The DNA of the CDR3 is TGCGCCAGCAGCCAAGTGGTAGCTTTGGTTTCGGGCCACGAGCAGTACTTC.

Details on this clone: Other DNA sequences in this specimen translate into the identical CDR3. This chain connects TRBV9 to TRBJ2-1, with D unclear. Germline-derived CDR1 and CDR2 are SGDLS and YYNGEE. V was cut by 0 bases and J by 2 bases, with 9 bases left in between. The CDR3 length is 15 residues. The DNA for the CDR3 is TGTGCCAGCAGCGTAGTTACCTCCCCCTACAATGAGCAGTTCTTC. Protein: CASSVVTSPYNEQFF.

Concerning this clone itself: Other DNA sequences in this specimen translate into the identical CDR3. This chain links TRBV2 with TRBJ2-7; 9 nucleotides line up with TRBD1. Germline CDR1 and CDR2: SNHLY and FYNNEI. The CDR3 is 13 residues long. V was clipped by 6 bases and J by 2 bases; unmatched bases: 2. This CDR3 is CASRGQGPYEQYF. CDR3 DNA sequence: TGTGCCAGCAGGGGACAGGGACCCTACGAGCAGTACTTC.

CDR3 sequence: CASSPGSSGTYGYTF. CDR3 DNA: TGTGCCAGCAGCCCCGGGTCTTCAGGGACCTATGGCTACACCTTC. The V call is TRBV13, the J call TRBJ1-2; possible D gene TRBD1, 5 bases. The CDR3 is made up of 15 amino acids. Trimming stripped 5 bases from V and 4 bases from J, with 17 bases between. Germline CDR1 and CDR2: PRHDT and FYEKMQ (reference sequence).

This clone was detected only a few times. The rearrangement links TRBV19 to TRBJ1-5; no clear D. V was trimmed by 5 bases and J by 2 bases, leaving 10 bases between them. Germline loops: CDR1 LNHDA, CDR2 SQIVND (reference sequence). The CDR3 length is 14 residues. The CDR3 here is CASSPGRGNQPQHF. The CDR3 coding sequence is TGTGCCAGTAGTCCCGGCCGTGGCAATCAGCCCCAGCATTTT.

The chain is built from TRBV19 and TRBJ2-2, with 7 bases lining up with TRBD2. This CDR3 has 14 residues. V lost 7 bases, J lost 3 bases, and 5 bases stayed unmatched. Germline CDR1 reads LNHDA; CDR2 reads SQIVND (reference sequence). CDR3 loop: CASTERDYTGELFF. The CDR3 nucleotides are TGTGCCAGTACCGAGCGGGACTACACCGGGGAGCTGTTTTTT.

This chain joins TRBV19 and TRBJ1-3; D unresolved. The ends were cut back, 6 bases at V and 0 bases at J, with 15 bases in the middle. Germline-derived CDR1 and CDR2 are LNHDA and SQIVND (reference sequence). The CDR3 covers 16 residues. The CDR3 bases are TGTGCCAGTAGCAGACGAACAGTCTACTCTGGAAACACCATATATTTT. Protein product: CASSRRTVYSGNTIYF.

The chain couples TRBV7-8 to TRBJ1-2; 7 bases are a match to TRBD1. CDR1 is SGHVS and CDR2 is FQNEAQ in the germline V gene. The CDR3 totals 15 residues. V lost 2 bases and J lost 2; bases outside the gene matches: 5. The CDR3 bases are TGTGCCAGCAGCTTATCCCTGGGACAGAACTATGGCTACACCTTC. As protein: CASSLSLGQNYGYTF.

The chain combines TRBV28 with TRBJ2-1; the D is unclear. This CDR3 is built from 14 residues. Per the germline V gene, CDR1 is MDHEN and CDR2 is SYDVKM. Trimming shortened V by 8 bases and J by 1 base, and 12 bases separated the two germline ends. CDR3 region: CASHLGYSYNEQFF. In DNA, the CDR3 is TGTGCCAGCCACCTAGGGTATTCCTACAATGAGCAGTTCTTC.

This sequence joins TRBV7-2 and TRBJ1-1; 7 bases map to TRBD1. This CDR3 has 13 residues. Germline CDR1 is SGHTA and CDR2 is FQGNSA. Trimming took 5 bases from V and 5 from J; bases not matched to a gene: 5. CDR3 loop: CASSHTQGTEAFF. The CDR3 nucleotides are TGTGCCAGCAGCCATACACAGGGGACTGAAGCTTTCTTT. Full variable domain (outside the CDR3, taken from reference TRBV7-2 and TRBJ1-1): GAGVSQSPSNKVTEKGKDVELRCDPISGHTALYWYRQSLGQGLEFLIYFQGNSAPDKSGLPSDRFSAERTGGSVSTLTIQRTQQEDSAVYLCASSHTQGTEAFFGQGTRLTVV.

The chain employs TRBV28 and TRBJ2-1, with D possibly matching TRBD2 (6 bases). The CDR3 consists of 17 residues. Deletions cut 2 bases from V and 8 bases from J, with 22 bases between. Per the germline V gene, CDR1 is MDHEN and CDR2 is SYDVKM. The CDR3 sequence: CASSLPPTGVYHDEQFF. The CDR3 DNA sequence: TGTGCCAGCAGTTTACCCCCGACGGGAGTTTATCACGATGAGCAGTTCTTC.

This chain connects TRBV7-9 to TRBJ2-1; 15 bases align to TRBD2. This CDR3 contains 16 residues. CDR1 and CDR2 from the germline V gene are SEHNR and FQNEAQ (reference sequence). V dropped 5 bases and J dropped 6; count of bases not matched to a gene: 5. The CDR3 loop reads CASSTWTSGRANEQFF. The CDR3 bases are TGTGCCAGCAGCACATGGACTAGCGGGAGGGCCAATGAGCAGTTCTTC.

The chain has TRBV13 and TRBJ2-7, with TRBD2 matching 11 bases. The junction had 9 bases not matched to a gene; V was cut back by 4 bases and J by 4 bases. CDR1 PRHDT and CDR2 FYEKMQ come from the germline V gene (reference sequence). The length of the CDR3 is 16 residues. The CDR3: CASSWRLAGTAYEQYF. The DNA for the CDR3 is TGTGCCAGCAGCTGGAGACTAGCGGGAACCGCTTACGAGCAGTACTTC.

This clone has only one observation. The chain carries TRBV28 and TRBJ2-7; D is possibly TRBD1 or TRBD2 (6 bases each). V was trimmed by 8 bases and J by 6 bases, leaving 17 bases between them. The CDR3 sequence is 13 residues long. Germline V lookup: CDR1 MDHEN, CDR2 SYDVKM. CDR3 DNA sequence: TGTGCCAGCTTGGGGGGCAGGGGCTTCGAGCAGTACTTC. Its translation: CASLGGRGFEQYF.

This sequence joins TRBV28 and TRBJ2-7; weak D call: TRBD1 (6 bases). V lost 6 bases and J lost 4, with 16 bases in between. Looked up from germline, CDR1 is MDHEN and CDR2 is SYDVKM. The CDR3 contains 14 residues. The CDR3 sequence: CASRPQGWGYEQYF. DNA of the CDR3: TGTGCCAGCAGGCCACAGGGATGGGGTTACGAGCAGTACTTC.